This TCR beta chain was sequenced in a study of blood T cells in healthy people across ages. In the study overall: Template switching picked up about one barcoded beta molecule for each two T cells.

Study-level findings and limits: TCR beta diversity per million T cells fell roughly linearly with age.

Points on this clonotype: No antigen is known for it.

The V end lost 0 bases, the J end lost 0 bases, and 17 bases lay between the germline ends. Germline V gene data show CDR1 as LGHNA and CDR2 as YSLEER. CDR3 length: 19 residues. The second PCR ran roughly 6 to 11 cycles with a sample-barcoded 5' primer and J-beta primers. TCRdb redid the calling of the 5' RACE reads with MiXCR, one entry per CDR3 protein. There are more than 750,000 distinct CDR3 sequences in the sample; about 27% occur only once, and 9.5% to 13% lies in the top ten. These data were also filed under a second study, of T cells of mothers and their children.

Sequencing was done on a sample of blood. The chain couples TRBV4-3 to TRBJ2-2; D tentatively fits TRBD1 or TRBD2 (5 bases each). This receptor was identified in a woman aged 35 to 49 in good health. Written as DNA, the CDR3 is TGCGCCAGCAGCCAAGATAGCATCTCCGGGACGGCGAACACCGGGGAGCTGTTTTTT. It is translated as CASSQDSISGTANTGELFF.